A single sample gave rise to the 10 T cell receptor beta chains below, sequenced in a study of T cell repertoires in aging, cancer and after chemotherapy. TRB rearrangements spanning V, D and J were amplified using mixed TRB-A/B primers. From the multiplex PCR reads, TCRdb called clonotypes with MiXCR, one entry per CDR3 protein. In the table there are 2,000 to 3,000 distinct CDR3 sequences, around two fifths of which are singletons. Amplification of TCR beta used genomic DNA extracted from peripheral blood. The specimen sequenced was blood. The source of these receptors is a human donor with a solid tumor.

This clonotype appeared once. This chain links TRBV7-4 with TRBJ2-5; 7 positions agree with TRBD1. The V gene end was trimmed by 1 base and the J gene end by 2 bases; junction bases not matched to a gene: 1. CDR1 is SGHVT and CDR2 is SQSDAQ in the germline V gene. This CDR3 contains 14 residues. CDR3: CASSLEQGQETQYF. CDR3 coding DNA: TGTGCCAGCAGCTTAGAACAGGGGCAAGAGACCCAGTACTTC.

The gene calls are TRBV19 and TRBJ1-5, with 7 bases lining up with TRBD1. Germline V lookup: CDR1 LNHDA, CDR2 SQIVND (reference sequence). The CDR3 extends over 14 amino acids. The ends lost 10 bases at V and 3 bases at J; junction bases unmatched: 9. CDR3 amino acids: CATARDRVNQPQHF. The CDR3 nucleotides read TGTGCCACTGCCAGAGACAGGGTCAATCAGCCCCAGCATTTT.

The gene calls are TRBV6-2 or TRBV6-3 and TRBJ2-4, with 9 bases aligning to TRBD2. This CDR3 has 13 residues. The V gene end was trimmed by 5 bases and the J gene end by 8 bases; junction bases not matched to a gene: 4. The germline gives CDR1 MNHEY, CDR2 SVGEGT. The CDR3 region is CASSPSGTHIQYF. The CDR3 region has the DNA TGTGCCAGCAGTCCTAGCGGGACTCACATTCAGTACTTC.

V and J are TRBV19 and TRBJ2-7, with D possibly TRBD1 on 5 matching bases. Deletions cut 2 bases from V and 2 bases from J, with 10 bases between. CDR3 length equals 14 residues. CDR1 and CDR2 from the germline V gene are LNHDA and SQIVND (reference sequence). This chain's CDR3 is CASSIQGTPYEQYF. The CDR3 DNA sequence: TGTGCCAGTAGTATACAGGGAACTCCCTACGAGCAGTACTTC.

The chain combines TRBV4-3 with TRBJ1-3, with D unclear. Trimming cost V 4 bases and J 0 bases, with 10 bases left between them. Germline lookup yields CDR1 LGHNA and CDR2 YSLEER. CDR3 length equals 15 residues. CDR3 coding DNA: TGCGCCAGCAGCCTTGCACTCTACTCTGGAAACACCATATATTTT. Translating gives CASSLALYSGNTIYF.

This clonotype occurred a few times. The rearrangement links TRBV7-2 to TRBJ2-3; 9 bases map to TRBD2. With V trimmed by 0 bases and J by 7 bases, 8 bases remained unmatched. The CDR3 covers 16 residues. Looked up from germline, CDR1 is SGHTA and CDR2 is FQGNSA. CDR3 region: CASSLAAGGPTNTQYF. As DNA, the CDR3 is TGTGCCAGCAGCTTAGCCGCGGGAGGGCCTACGAATACGCAGTATTTT.

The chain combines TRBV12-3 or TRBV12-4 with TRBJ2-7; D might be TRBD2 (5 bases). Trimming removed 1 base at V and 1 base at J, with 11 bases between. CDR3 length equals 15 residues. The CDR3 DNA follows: TGTGCCAGCAGTTTAGGAGGGATCCCTTCCTACGAGCAGTACTTC. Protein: CASSLGGIPSYEQYF.

CDR3: CASSWRGNRTEAFF. The DNA for the CDR3 is TGTGCCAGCAGCTGGAGGGGTAATCGTACTGAAGCTTTCTTT. The V gene is TRBV5-4, the J gene TRBJ1-1; maybe TRBD1 (5 bases). This CDR3 is 14 amino acids long. From germline, CDR1 is SGHNT and CDR2 YYREEE (reference sequence). V was trimmed by 3 bases and J by 5 bases, leaving 14 bases between them.

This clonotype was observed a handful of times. The CDR3 DNA is TGTGCCAGCAGCACAGGGGGCACTGAAGCTTTCTTT. It codes for CASSTGGTEAFF. This chain connects TRBV7-2 to TRBJ1-1; 8 bases line up with TRBD1. V shed 5 bases, J shed 4 bases, and the junction held 0 bases outside the gene matches. This CDR3 region has 12 residues. Germline loops: CDR1 SGHTA, CDR2 FQGNSA.

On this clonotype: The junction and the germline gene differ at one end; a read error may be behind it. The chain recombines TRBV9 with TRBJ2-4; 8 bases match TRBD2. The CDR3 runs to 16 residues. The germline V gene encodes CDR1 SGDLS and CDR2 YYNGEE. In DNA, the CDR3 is TGTGCCAGCAGCGGTAGCGGGGTACTAGCCATAAACATTCAGTACTTC. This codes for CASSGSGVLAINIQYF.